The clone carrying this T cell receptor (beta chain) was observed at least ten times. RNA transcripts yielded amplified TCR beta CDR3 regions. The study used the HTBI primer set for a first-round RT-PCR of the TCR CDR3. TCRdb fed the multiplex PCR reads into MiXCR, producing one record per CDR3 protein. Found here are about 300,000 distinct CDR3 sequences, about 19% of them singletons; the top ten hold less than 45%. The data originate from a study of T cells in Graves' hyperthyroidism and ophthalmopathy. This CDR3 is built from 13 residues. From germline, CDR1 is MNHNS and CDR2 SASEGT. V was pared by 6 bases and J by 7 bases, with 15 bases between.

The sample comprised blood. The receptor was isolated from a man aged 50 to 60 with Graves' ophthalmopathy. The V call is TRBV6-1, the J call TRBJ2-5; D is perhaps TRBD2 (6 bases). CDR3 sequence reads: CASRPTRTGTQYF. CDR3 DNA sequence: TGTGCCAGCAGACCGACTAGGACTGGGACCCAGTACTTC.